The following is a T cell receptor beta chain sequence with its context. Method: immunoSEQ multiplex PCR; TCRdb's copy keeps in-frame clones and lacks some. The data hold a few hundred thousand clones, with less than 90% observed a single time. This sample stems from a study of blood T cell repertoires in COVID-19. For the study at large: Collection of acute and convalescent COVID-19 samples took place in the United States, Italy and Spain.

Germline V CDR1 and CDR2: SGDLS, YYNGEE. Unmatched junction bases numbered 6, after V lost 7 bases and J lost 7 bases. CDR3 length: 12 residues. The clonotype comes from a man in his fifties or sixties who had recovered from COVID-19. Sequencing was done on a sample of peripheral blood. The J gene is TRBJ2-7, the V gene TRBV9, with 9 bases matching TRBD1. The CDR3 spells CASSQGAGEQYF. The CDR3 DNA reads as TGTGCCAGCTCACAGGGGGCTGGTGAGCAGTACTTC.